These 31 T cell receptor beta chains share one sample of origin, sequenced in a study of tumor-infiltrating lymphocytes in primary liver carcinoma. Researchers generated TCR beta cDNA from about 530 ng of total RNA, relying on a constant-region primer. Amplification in three nested multiplex PCR rounds with slightly modified ARM-PCR gave rise to TCR beta libraries. Amplification in the first two PCR rounds was performed using TRBV1-TRBV30 forward primers and a C-beta reverse primer for around 10 cycles each. TCRdb called the multiplex PCR reads again in MiXCR, with one record for every CDR3 protein. Here the sample spans more than 70,000 distinct CDR3 sequences, 69% being singletons. Investigators took RNA and DNA out together from 20-30 mg of unsorted bulk tissue. Sequencing was performed on tumor-adjacent normal liver tissue. These receptor sequences come from a man aged 40-49 years with primary liver carcinoma and hepatitis B virus infection.

On this clonotype: Compared with germline, one end of the junction differs, possibly owing to a read error. V and J are TRBV11-2 and TRBJ2-7, with D possibly being TRBD2 (6 bases). The CDR3 extends over 13 amino acids. Germline assignment: CDR1 SGHAT and CDR2 FQNNGV. Written as DNA, the CDR3 is TGTGCTAGCAGCTTCGGAGTGGCTAGCGACCAGTACTTC. Its translation: CASSFGVASDQYF.

This clonotype appeared many times. This rearrangement joins TRBV6-6 to TRBJ2-3; 7 positions agree with TRBD1. V lost 11 bases, J lost 4 bases, and 9 bases stayed unmatched. The CDR3 has 13 amino acids. CDR1 and CDR2 from the germline V gene are MNHNY and SVGAGI (reference sequence). The CDR3 here is CAASTGSADTQYF. In nucleotides, the CDR3 is TGTGCCGCATCGACAGGGTCTGCAGATACGCAGTATTTT.

J is TRBJ2-7 and V is TRBV29-1; 9 bases are shared with TRBD1. CDR1 is SQVTM, CDR2 ANQGSEA, per germline. CDR3 length: 12 amino acids. The V segment lost 6 bases and the J segment 3 bases; nucleotides outside the gene matches: 3. The CDR3 bases are TGCAGCGTGGCGGGACAGGGCTACGAGCAGTACTTC. This codes for CSVAGQGYEQYF.

On this clonotype: This clone may be a read error of a much larger clone one base away. V usage is TRBV12-3 or TRBV12-4 and J usage is TRBJ2-6; weak D call: TRBD2 (6 bases). This CDR3 is 16 amino acids long. CDR3 sequence reads: CACSFLSGTGANILTF. CDR3 in DNA: TGTGCCTGCAGTTTTTTATCGGGGACTGGGGCCAACATCCTGACTTTC.

Points on this clonotype: A much bigger clone sits one base away, suggesting this may be a read error. V and J are TRBV10-3 and TRBJ1-1; D is unresolved. In germline, CDR1 is ENHRY, CDR2 SYGVKD. This CDR3 is built from 12 residues. CDR3 DNA sequence: TGTACCATCAGTGACCCGTCCACTGAAGCTTTCTTT. It yields the protein CTISDPSTEAFF.

The rearrangement joins TRBV12-3 or TRBV12-4 to TRBJ2-5; TRBD1 matches 7 bases. CDR3 length equals 15 residues. The DNA of the CDR3 is TGTACCACCAGTTTAGACTCCGGGACAGAAGAGACCCAGTACTTC. This translates into CTTSLDSGTEETQYF.

About this clonotype: Since a much larger clone is just one base distant, this may be a read error. The genes are TRBV28 and TRBJ2-7; either TRBD1 or TRBD2 may fit D (5 bases each). The CDR3 is 13 residues long. Germline V gene data show CDR1 as MDHEN and CDR2 as SYDVKM. The ends were cut back, 7 bases at V and 3 bases at J, with 13 bases in the middle. The CDR3 nucleotides read TGTGCCAGCATGACAGTCGGACTCTACGAGCAGTACTTC. Translated: CASMTVGLYEQYF. Combining the CDR3 with reference TRBV28 and TRBJ2-7 gives the whole variable domain DVKVTQSSRYLVKRTGEKVFLECVQDMDHENMFWYRQDPGLGLRLIYFSYDVKMKEKGDIPEGYSVSREKKERFSLILESASTNQTSMYLCASMTVGLYEQYFGPGTRLTVT.

This clonotype was seen once. Mismatch with germline at one junction end may stem from a read error. V is TRBV4-1 and J is TRBJ1-5, with TRBD1 as a possible D gene (5 bases). Germline assignment: CDR1 MGHRA and CDR2 YSYEKL. The CDR3 contains 15 residues. The CDR3 region has the DNA TGCGCCAGCAGCCAAGATTATGGGGGAAATCAGCCCAGCATTTTT. Amino acid sequence: CASSQDYGGNQPSIF.

Concerning this clonotype itself: Sequence at one end of the junction differs from germline and may be a read error. The CDR3 coding sequence is TGCGCCAGCAGCCAAGATAACGGCACAGATACGAAGTATTTT. It is translated as CASSQDNGTDTKYF. This chain joins TRBV4-3 and TRBJ2-3; D is ambiguous. The CDR3 contains 14 residues. Germline V lookup: CDR1 LGHNA, CDR2 YSLEER.

In the case of this clonotype: Being one base from a much bigger clone, this may be a read error. The chain joins TRBV5-4 to TRBJ1-2; D is perhaps TRBD1 (5 bases). The CDR3 runs to 17 residues. Deletions cut 4 bases from V and 2 bases from J, with 21 bases between. Germline V CDR1 and CDR2: SGHNT, YYREEE (reference sequence). CDR3 DNA: TGTGCCAGCAGCCCCCCCGATCAGGGTGTGGGGAACTATGGCTACACCTTC. Its translation: CASSPPDQGVGNYGYTF.

A remark on this clonotype: One end of the junction is discordant with germline, which a read error may explain. The V gene is TRBV7-8, the J gene TRBJ2-1; D may be TRBD2 (5 bases). CDR3 length: 18 residues. Germline assignment: CDR1 SGHVS and CDR2 FQNEAQ. CDR3: CASSPLGGPAVSYNEHFF. DNA of the CDR3: TGCGCCAGCAGCCCGCTTGGAGGCCCAGCGGTCTCCTACAATGAGCACTTCTTC.

A word on this clonotype: A junction boundary mismatches the germline segment, possibly from a read error. The chain recombines TRBV4-1 with TRBJ2-1, with no clear D. This CDR3 is 15 amino acids long. The germline V gene encodes CDR1 MGHRA and CDR2 YSYEKL. The CDR3 loop reads CVSSPLTNNNNEQFF. The CDR3 region has the DNA TGTGTCAGCAGCCCGCTCACTAACAACAACAATGAGCAGTTCTTC.

To note about this clonotype: A read error may produce the germline difference seen at one junction end. The rearrangement joins TRBV12-3 or TRBV12-4 to TRBJ2-6; D is perhaps TRBD1 or TRBD2 (5 bases each). This CDR3 contains 14 residues. Here the CDR3 DNA reads TGTGCCAGCAGTCACCCATCTGGGGGCAACGTCCTGACTTTC. It encodes CASSHPSGGNVLTF.

The chain employs TRBV7-9 and TRBJ2-3, with D perhaps matching TRBD2 (6 bases). With 5 bases removed from V and 2 bases from J, the gap between germline ends came to 17 bases. CDR3 size: 16 residues. CDR1 and CDR2 from the germline V gene are SEHNR and FQNEAQ (reference sequence). The CDR3 DNA is TGTGCCAGCAGCATAGATGACGGGGGAGACACAGATACGCAGTATTTT. Protein product: CASSIDDGGDTDTQYF.

On this clonotype: At one end the junction does not follow the germline gene, possibly because of a read error. The V and J genes are TRBV6-5 and TRBJ2-1, with 9 bases matching TRBD1. Per germline, CDR1 MNHEY and CDR2 SVGAGI. The CDR3 is 13 residues long. This CDR3 is CASTGQGNNEHFF. CDR3 coding DNA: TGTGCCAGCACTGGACAGGGGAACAATGAGCACTTCTTC.

This clonotype was seen repeatedly, ten times or more. The chain combines TRBV6-6 with TRBJ2-1; 10 bases line up with TRBD2. The V and J ends lost 3 bases and 9 bases, in that order; junction bases with no gene match: 5. The CDR3 covers 14 residues. Germline V gives CDR1 MNHNY, CDR2 SVGAGI (reference sequence). CDR3 bases: TGTGCCAGCAGTTATACTAGCGGGACGGGTGAGCAGTTCTTC. It specifies CASSYTSGTGEQFF.

Turning to this clonotype: A read error may produce the germline difference seen at one junction end. The V gene is TRBV6-1, the J gene TRBJ1-5, with a weak D call TRBD1 (5 bases). Germline V gene lookup returns CDR1 MNHNS and CDR2 SASEGT. CDR3 size: 13 residues. CDR3 sequence (DNA): TGTACCAGCAGTGAGTTAGGGGATCAGCCCCAGCATTTT. Its translation is CTSSELGDQPQHF.

Details on this clonotype: A read error may produce the germline difference seen at one junction end. The chain carries TRBV29-1 and TRBJ2-2; TRBD2 agrees at 7 bases. Germline V lookup: CDR1 SQVTM, CDR2 ANQGSEA. CDR3 size: 15 residues. This CDR3 is CSVGTSEANTGELLF. The CDR3 DNA is TGCAGCGTTGGGACTAGTGAGGCGAACACCGGGGAGCTGCTTTTT.

The chain carries TRBV6-5 and TRBJ1-4, with D possibly matching TRBD1 (5 bases). The CDR3 extends over 14 amino acids. Germline V lookup: CDR1 MNHEY, CDR2 SVGAGI. With 2 bases removed from V and 5 bases from J, the gap between germline ends came to 9 bases. CDR3 in DNA: TGTGCCAGCAGTTACAGCAGGGCGAATGAAAAACTGTTTTTT. Encoded protein: CASSYSRANEKLFF.

Sample share makes this clonotype medium-sized (0.01 to 0.1%). The chain joins TRBV6-6 to TRBJ2-2, with D hard to call. V lost 7 bases to trimming and J lost 6 bases, with 9 bases between them. From germline, CDR1 is MNHNY and CDR2 SVGAGI (reference sequence). The CDR3 length is 12 residues. The CDR3 DNA sequence: TGTGCCAGCACCCTAGGTGCCGGGGAGCTGTTTTTT. It yields the protein CASTLGAGELFF.

The rearrangement links TRBV6-5 to TRBJ2-2; no reliable D call. CDR1 and CDR2 (germline): MNHEY, SVGAGI. The length of the CDR3 is 14 residues. V lost 3 bases and J lost 8, with 13 bases in between. The CDR3 DNA is TGTGCCAGCAGTTATCGTGGAAGAGGAGGGGAGCTGTTTTTT. Residues: CASSYRGRGGELFF.

This clonotype was observed a handful of times. This chain connects TRBV19 to TRBJ2-2, with a weak D call TRBD1 (6 bases). The CDR3 consists of 14 residues. With 4 bases removed from V and 3 bases from J, the gap between germline ends came to 9 bases. Looked up from germline, CDR1 is LNHDA and CDR2 is SQIVND (reference sequence). The DNA of the CDR3 is TGTGCCAGTAGTACCGGACAGTACACCGGGGAGCTGTTTTTT. It encodes CASSTGQYTGELFF. Filled out from reference TRBV19 and TRBJ2-2, the complete variable domain reads DGGITQSPKYLFRKEGQNVTLSCEQNLNHDAMYWYRQDPGQGLRLIYYSQIVNDFQKGDIAEGYSVSREKKESFPLTVTSAQKNPTAFYLCASSTGQYTGELFFGEGSRLTVL.

In its sample, this clonotype was seen many times. The V and J genes are TRBV12-3 or TRBV12-4 and TRBJ1-2; 8 nucleotides line up with TRBD1. The CDR3 consists of 13 residues. Trimming cost V 6 bases and J 8 bases; bases outside gene matches: 8. The CDR3 here is CASRDGTGGGYTF. The CDR3 nucleotides are TGTGCCAGCAGGGACGGGACAGGAGGAGGCTACACCTTC.

This rearrangement joins TRBV11-2 to TRBJ1-2; 7 bases match TRBD1. The CDR3 length is 13 residues. The J segment lost 11 bases and the V segment lost 11 bases, leaving 17 bases of the junction unmatched. The germline V gene encodes CDR1 SGHAT and CDR2 FQNNGV. The CDR3 DNA follows: TGTGCCGGCACTCAGGGGGGGGGTGGAGGTTACACCTTC. The encoded protein is CAGTQGGGGGYTF. Using reference TRBV11-2 and TRBJ1-2 for the parts outside the CDR3, the full variable domain is EAGVAQSPRYKIIEKRQSVAFWCNPISGHATLYWYQQILGQGPKLLIQFQNNGVVDDSQLPKDRFSAERLKGVDSTLKIQPAKLEDSAVYLCAGTQGGGGGYTFGSGTRLTVV.

To note about this clonotype: The conserved phenylalanine or tryptophan is not found at the CDR3 terminus, so this likely reflects a read error. The rearrangement uses TRBV7-9 and TRBJ1-1; D may be TRBD1 (6 bases). This CDR3 comprises 15 residues. The germline gives CDR1 SEHNR, CDR2 FQNEAQ (reference sequence). DNA for the CDR3: TGTGCCAGCAGCACCCGGACAGCTTCGAACAGTGAAGCTTTCTCT. This translates into CASSTRTASNSEAFS.

With regard to this clonotype: A junction end diverges from the germline sequence, so it may reflect a read error. V and J are TRBV11-2 and TRBJ2-4; tentatively, D is TRBD1 (5 bases). Looked up from germline, CDR1 is SGHAT and CDR2 is FQNNGV. CDR3 length: 18 residues. CDR3 in DNA: TGTGTCAGCAGCCCAACTGGGGCTTCCAGGGTGGCCAAAACCATTCAGTACTTC. Protein product: CVSSPTGASRVAKTIQYF.

This chain links TRBV4-3 with TRBJ1-6; D ambiguous. In germline, CDR1 is LGHNA, CDR2 YSLEER. The germline V and J ends were trimmed by 8 bases and 7 bases, with 21 bases remaining between them. CDR3 size: 16 residues. Here the CDR3 DNA reads TGCGCCAGCCGCTCCTGCGACAAGGGAAGGAATTCACCCCTCCACTTT. This translates into CASRSCDKGRNSPLHF.

This clonotype came up many times. This chain uses TRBV14 with TRBJ2-6; D ambiguous. This CDR3 contains 15 residues. Trimming shortened V by 1 base and J by 2 bases, and 6 bases separated the two germline ends. Germline V gene lookup returns CDR1 SGHDN and CDR2 FVKESK. The CDR3 nucleotides are TGTGCCAGCAGCCAAGGCGCAGCTGGGGCCAACGTCCTGACTTTC. This sequence encodes CASSQGAAGANVLTF.

Regarding this clonotype: This clone may be a read error of a much larger clone one base away. The J gene is TRBJ2-1, the V gene TRBV5-1, with D maybe TRBD1 (6 bases). CDR3 length: 14 amino acids. Germline V gene sequence: CDR1 SGHRS, CDR2 YFSETQ. The CDR3 nucleotides are TGCGCCAGCAGCCCCGGGGACATTCACAATGAGCAGTCCTTC. As protein: CASSPGDIHNEQSF. Full variable domain (remainder filled in from reference TRBV5-1 and TRBJ2-1): KAGVTQTPRYLIKTRGQQVTLSCSPISGHRSVSWYQQTPGQGLQFLFEYFSETQRNKGNFPGRFSGRQFSNSRSEMNVSTLELGDSALYLCASSPGDIHNEQSFGPGTRLTVL.

Details on this clonotype: No conserved phenylalanine or tryptophan ends this CDR3, so it is likely a read error. The CDR3 sequence is CSVAGRGGSGRTQYY. CDR3 in DNA: TGCAGCGTTGCAGGGAGAGGCGGGAGCGGTAGAACGCAGTATTAT. The V and J genes are TRBV29-1 and TRBJ2-3; 7 bases are shared with TRBD2. V lost 4 bases to trimming and J lost 9 bases; unmatched junction nucleotides: 16. This CDR3 has 15 residues. CDR1 and CDR2 (germline): SQVTM, ANQGSEA.

The CDR3 is CASKPTANNQPQHF. The CDR3, as DNA: TGTGCCAGCAAGCCGACAGCGAACAATCAGCCCCAGCATTTT. The rearrangement links TRBV12-3 or TRBV12-4 to TRBJ1-5; the D gene is possibly TRBD1 (5 bases). CDR3 length equals 14 residues. Trimming shortened V by 7 bases and J by 3 bases, and 13 bases separated the two germline ends.